Below are 9 T cell receptor beta chains sequenced from a single sample in a study of blood T cell repertoires in COVID-19. Method: immunoSEQ multiplex PCR; TCRdb's copy keeps in-frame clones and lacks some. The table lists 200,000 to 300,000 clones, around 90% of them singletons. The sequenced material came from peripheral blood. The source of these receptors is an older woman with COVID-19, enrolled during active disease.

The chain joins TRBV7-8 to TRBJ2-5, with unresolved D. Germline CDR1 and CDR2: SGHVS and FQNEAQ. Trimming removed 7 bases from V and 7 bases from J, with 16 bases in between. The CDR3 length is 13 residues. CDR3 sequence: CASNWASAPTQYF. As DNA, the CDR3 is TGTGCCAGCAATTGGGCTTCTGCCCCGACCCAGTACTTC.

Only one count was recorded for this clone. The gene calls are TRBV5-6 and TRBJ1-2, with 9 bases identical to TRBD1. V gave up 4 bases and J gave up 3 bases; unmatched junction bases: 7. CDR1 and CDR2 from the germline V gene are SGHDT and YYEEEE. The CDR3 has 15 residues. The CDR3 here is CASSAGTGMDYGYTF. As DNA, the CDR3 is TGTGCCAGCAGCGCCGGGACAGGGATGGACTATGGCTACACCTTC.

The genes are TRBV2 and TRBJ2-1; 12 positions agree with TRBD2. V lost 6 bases, J lost 7 bases, and 13 bases stayed unmatched. Per germline, CDR1 SNHLY and CDR2 FYNNEI. The CDR3 runs 17 residues. CDR3 bases: TGTGCCAGCAGGCGCAGACCCTCTAGCGGGAGGGAAAATGAGCAGTTCTTC. This codes for CASRRRPSSGRENEQFF. The entire variable domain, with the rest obtained from reference TRBV2 and TRBJ2-1, is as follows: EPEVTQTPSHQVTQMGQEVILRCVPISNHLYFYWYRQILGQKVEFLVSFYNNEISEKSEIFDDQFSVERPDGSNFTLKIRSTKLEDSAMYFCASRRRPSSGRENEQFFGPGTRLTVL.

The chain uses TRBV5-4 and TRBJ1-5, with D possibly matching TRBD1 (5 bases). V was shortened by 3 bases and J by 0 bases, with 10 bases between the two germline ends. The germline CDR1 and CDR2 sequences are SGHNT and YYREEE (reference sequence). The CDR3 consists of 15 residues. The CDR3 loop is CASSSGPNSNQPQHF. DNA of the CDR3: TGTGCCAGCAGCTCAGGGCCTAATAGCAATCAGCCCCAGCATTTT.

V is TRBV3-1 (or the pseudogene TRBV3-2) and J is TRBJ2-1; 13 bases align to TRBD2. The V segment lost 1 base and the J segment 6 bases; nucleotides outside the gene matches: 9. CDR3 size: 18 residues. The germline CDR1 and CDR2 sequences are LGHDT and YNNKEL (reference sequence). The CDR3 is CASSQGTSGRMAGNEQFF. CDR3 nucleotide sequence: TGTGCCAGCAGCCAAGGGACTAGCGGGAGAATGGCGGGCAATGAGCAGTTCTTC.

The chain uses TRBV3-1 (or the pseudogene TRBV3-2) and TRBJ2-1, with 12 bases aligning to TRBD2. CDR1 and CDR2 (germline): LGHDT, YNNKEL (reference sequence). V gave up 8 bases and J gave up 5 bases; unmatched junction bases: 4. The CDR3 is made up of 14 amino acids. CDR3 in DNA: TGTGCCAGCGGGACTAGCGGGTTCAACAATGAGCAGTTCTTC. Its translation is CASGTSGFNNEQFF.

V gene TRBV4-3 combines with J gene TRBJ1-5; D unclear. Germline loops: CDR1 LGHNA, CDR2 YSLEER. CDR3 length equals 14 residues. Trimming shortened V by 0 bases and J by 5 bases, and 8 bases separated the two germline ends. The CDR3: CASSQDHQYQPQHF. The CDR3 DNA sequence: TGCGCCAGCAGCCAAGATCACCAGTATCAGCCCCAGCATTTT.

The sample holds one count of this clone. V and J are TRBV3-1 (or the pseudogene TRBV3-2) and TRBJ2-2; maybe TRBD1 (6 bases). CDR1 LGHDT and CDR2 YNNKEL come from the germline V gene (reference sequence). CDR3 length: 15 residues. V lost 1 base and J lost 8, with 14 bases in between. The CDR3 bases are TGTGCCAGCAGCCAAGCGGGACACCAAGTAGGGGAGCTGTTTTTT. Its translation is CASSQAGHQVGELFF.

The chain uses TRBV6-1 and TRBJ2-1; D is possibly TRBD1 (6 bases). The CDR3 runs to 17 residues. The germline CDR1 and CDR2 sequences are MNHNS and SASEGT. V was trimmed by 2 bases and J by 0 bases, leaving 14 bases between them. For the CDR3, the DNA is TGTGCCAGCAGTGAAAGTCCAGGGGCCCTCTCCTACAATGAGCAGTTCTTC. Translation: CASSESPGALSYNEQFF.